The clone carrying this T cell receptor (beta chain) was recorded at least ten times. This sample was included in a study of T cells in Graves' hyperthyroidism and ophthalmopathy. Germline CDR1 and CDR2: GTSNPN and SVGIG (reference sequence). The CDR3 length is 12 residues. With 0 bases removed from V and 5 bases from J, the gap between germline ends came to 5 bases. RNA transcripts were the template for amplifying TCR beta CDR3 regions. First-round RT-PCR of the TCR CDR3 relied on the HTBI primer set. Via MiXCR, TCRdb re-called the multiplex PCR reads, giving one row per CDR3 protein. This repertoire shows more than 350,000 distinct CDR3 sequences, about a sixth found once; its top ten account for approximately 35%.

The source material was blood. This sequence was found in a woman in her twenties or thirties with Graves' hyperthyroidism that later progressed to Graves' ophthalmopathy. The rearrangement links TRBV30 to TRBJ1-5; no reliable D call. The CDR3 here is CAWSVGHQPQHF. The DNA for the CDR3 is TGTGCCTGGAGTGTGGGTCATCAGCCCCAGCATTTT.